The 2 T cell receptor beta chains below were found in one sample sequenced in a study of T cell repertoires in cytomegalovirus infection. TCRdb fed the reads into MiXCR, producing one record per CDR3 protein. The sample holds some 700,000 distinct CDR3 sequences, roughly 30% seen once. For these receptors, no antigen is known. This sample comprised cultured PBMCs, obtained from culture after CMV antigen stimulation. Receptors were obtained from a human donor in good health (CMV status not recorded). Some clones in this sample may be carry-over from other donors' samples.

The rearrangement joins TRBV4-1 to TRBJ1-5, with a weak D call TRBD1 (5 bases). With 3 bases removed from V and 6 bases from J, the gap between germline ends came to 12 bases. The length of the CDR3 is 14 residues. Germline values: CDR1 MGHRA, CDR2 YSYEKL. CDR3 residues: CASSQEGRIQPQHF. The CDR3 nucleotides read TGCGCCAGCAGCCAGGAGGGGAGGATTCAGCCCCAGCATTTT.

V usage is TRBV7-9 and J usage is TRBJ1-2, with D perhaps TRBD1 (5 bases). The CDR3 runs 13 residues. From germline, CDR1 is SEHNR and CDR2 FQNEAQ (reference sequence). Trimming took off 10 bases at V and 3 bases at J, with 15 bases between the two ends. The CDR3, as DNA: TGTGCCACCACGCGGGGGTATGACTATGGCTACACCTTC. Protein: CATTRGYDYGYTF.